This TCR beta chain came from a study of identifying expanded T cells in peripheral blood. Study results and caveats: Variance in clone template counts between two-week samples significantly increased with total template count across all healthy donors. Technical replicates showed approximately 1.2 changed clones; roughly two weeks approximately 15; four weeks 19.

Details on this clone: Its antigen is currently unknown.

Healthy donors had no documented immune events, such as infections, while sampled. V was cut by 2 bases and J by 8 bases, with 12 bases left in between. The germline gives CDR1 MDHEN, CDR2 SYDVKM. CDR3 length: 14 amino acids. The protocol was immunoSEQ multiplex PCR, while the TCRdb copy is restricted to in-frame clones and leaves out a portion. The profile shows around 94,000 clones, around 88% of them singletons. The chain recombines TRBV28 with TRBJ1-4; D is ambiguous. This sequence originates from a person aged 18-70 years in good health. Sequencing was performed on blood. This CDR3 is CASSLVGKTEKLFF. The CDR3 DNA reads as TGTGCCAGCAGTTTAGTCGGGAAGACAGAAAAACTGTTTTTT.